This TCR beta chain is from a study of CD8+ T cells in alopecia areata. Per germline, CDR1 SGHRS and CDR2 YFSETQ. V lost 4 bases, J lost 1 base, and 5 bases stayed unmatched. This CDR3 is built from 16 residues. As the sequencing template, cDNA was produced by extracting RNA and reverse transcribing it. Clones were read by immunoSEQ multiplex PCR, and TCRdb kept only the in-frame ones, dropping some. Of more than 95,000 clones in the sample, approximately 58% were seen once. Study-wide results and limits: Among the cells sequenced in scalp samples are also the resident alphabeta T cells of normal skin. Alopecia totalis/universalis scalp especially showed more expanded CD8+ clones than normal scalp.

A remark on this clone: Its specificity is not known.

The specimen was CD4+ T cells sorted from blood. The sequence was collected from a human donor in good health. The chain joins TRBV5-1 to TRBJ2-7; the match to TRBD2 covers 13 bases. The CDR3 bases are TGCGCCAGCAGCCGGACTAGCGGGGGCCTATCCTACGAGCAGTACTTC. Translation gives CASSRTSGGLSYEQYF.